The entry below describes one T cell receptor beta chain. Its antigen is currently unknown. Study-wide results and caveats: Greatest tumor Treg TCR overlap was with tumor naive CD4+ cells. Tumor memory CD4+ T cell TCR gene usage was found to cluster with blood and lymph node memory CD4+ cells and with lymph node naive CD4+ cells.

Naive CD4+ cells had CD25+ Tregs removed. CDR3 length equals 15 residues. The germline V gene encodes CDR1 MNHEY and CDR2 SVGAGI. Between the trimmed V and J ends, which lost 4 bases and 0 bases, there was a span of 10 bases. Semi-nested PCR with Nested Universal Primer A followed constant-region reverse priming of full-length variable regions. MiXCR was run by TCRdb on the 5' RACE reads, yielding one entry per CDR3 protein. The sample records tens of thousands of distinct CDR3 sequences, under 20% being singletons. Sequencing used naive CD4+ T cells sorted from blood. Subset of the sample: naive CD4+ T cells, CD4+CD45RA+CD25-. V and J are TRBV6-5 and TRBJ2-1, with D possibly TRBD2 on 6 matching bases. This TCR derives from a female donor with breast cancer. The CDR3 sequence: CASSSPTSSYNEQFF. The CDR3, as DNA: TGTGCCAGCAGTTCCCCGACTAGCTCCTACAATGAGCAGTTCTTC.